Listed here is a single T cell receptor (beta chain). The record originates from a study of T cell responses to AZD1222 COVID-19 vaccine. Clones were sequenced by immunoSEQ multiplex PCR, and TCRdb holds only the in-frame ones, with some missing. The sample has about 150,000 clones, roughly 90% seen once. Germline loops: CDR1 SGHTA, CDR2 FQGNSA. The germline V and J ends were trimmed by 0 bases and 1 base, with 5 bases remaining between them. This CDR3 has 14 amino acids. V is TRBV7-2 and J is TRBJ2-3, with D unclear. This sequence originates from an adult who received the AZD1222 COVID-19 vaccine. The input for sequencing was peripheral blood, taken 28 days after the second AZD1222 dose. CDR3 DNA sequence: TGTGCCAGCAGCTTAGCCCCGGGCACAGATACGCAGTATTTT. Protein product: CASSLAPGTDTQYF.